The 20 T cell receptor beta chains listed next were all sequenced from one sample in a study of blood T cell repertoires in COVID-19 (dated by TCRdb to about 2020). Receptor amplification or capture employed the immunoSEQ multiplex PCR assay. TCRdb took this table from immuneACCESS and kept in-frame rearrangements with V and J called. Such tables lack part of the clones; where checked against another copy, unresolved V genes explain under half of the gap, and the rest is unexplained. The sample profile shows some 96,000 clones; just over 90% of them were found once. Together, the top ten hold around 2.1% of the sample. The source material was peripheral blood. These receptors originate from a man between 45 and 60 years old with active COVID-19.

This rearrangement joins TRBV7-9 to TRBJ2-3; possible D gene TRBD1, 6 bases. The germline V gene has CDR1 SEHNR and CDR2 FQNEAQ (reference sequence). The CDR3 has 15 amino acids. The V end was cut by 6 bases, the J end by 2 bases, with 15 bases between. CDR3 nucleotides: TGTGCCAGCAGTTACCGGGACACCCCCACAGATACGCAGTATTTT. Its protein is CASSYRDTPTDTQYF.

The chain links TRBV6-6 to TRBJ2-3, with D perhaps TRBD1 (6 bases). Looked up from germline, CDR1 is MNHNY and CDR2 is SVGAGI (reference sequence). Between the trimmed V and J ends, which lost 6 bases and 4 bases, there was a span of 14 bases. This CDR3 contains 14 residues. CDR3 amino acids: CASSLQGLADTQYF. The CDR3 DNA follows: TGTGCCAGCAGCCTCCAGGGGTTAGCAGATACGCAGTATTTT.

V usage is TRBV5-4 and J usage is TRBJ1-2, with 9 bases that match TRBD1. The ends lost 3 bases at V and 7 bases at J; junction bases unmatched: 10. The CDR3 covers 15 residues. The V gene's germline CDR1 is SGHNT and CDR2 YYREEE (reference sequence). The CDR3 DNA follows: TGTGCCAGCAGCTCTCGTACAGGGGGCAGAAGTGGCTACACCTTC. Protein: CASSSRTGGRSGYTF.

The chain employs TRBV15 and TRBJ2-3; 10 nucleotides match TRBD1. The CDR3 runs to 15 residues. Trimming cost V 1 base and J 8 bases; bases outside gene matches: 6. Germline CDR1 reads LNHNV; CDR2 reads YYDKDF (reference sequence). The CDR3 here is CATSRGQGAPVTQYF. CDR3 DNA: TGTGCCACCAGCAGAGGACAGGGGGCGCCGGTTACGCAGTATTTT.

This clone has a single count. The chain recombines TRBV7-9 with TRBJ2-5; D possibly corresponds to TRBD1 (6 bases). Trimming cost V 1 base and J 5 bases, with 14 bases left between them. The CDR3 consists of 15 residues. The germline V gene has CDR1 SEHNR and CDR2 FQNEAQ (reference sequence). The DNA of the CDR3 is TGTGCCAGCAGCTTAGGTCAGGGGATCGGGGAGACCCAGTACTTC. It translates to CASSLGQGIGETQYF.

The chain employs TRBV5-1 and TRBJ2-1, with unresolved D. The V gene's germline CDR1 is SGHRS and CDR2 YFSETQ. The CDR3 has 17 residues. Trimming left V 2 bases short and J 5 bases short, with 20 bases between. CDR3 nucleotides: TGCGCCAGCAGCTTCTTGACCATTCGCGGTACTAACAATGAGCAGTTCTTC. It specifies CASSFLTIRGTNNEQFF.

This chain links TRBV28 with TRBJ2-1; 10 bases map to TRBD2. The CDR3 loop spans 16 amino acids. V was pared by 4 bases and J by 4 bases, with 7 bases of the junction left unmatched. Germline-derived CDR1 and CDR2 are MDHEN and SYDVKM. CDR3 loop: CASSSPQREGYNEQFF. CDR3 in DNA: TGTGCCAGCAGTTCCCCTCAGCGGGAGGGGTACAATGAGCAGTTCTTC. The complete variable domain, with remaining parts taken from reference TRBV28 and TRBJ2-1, reads DVKVTQSSRYLVKRTGEKVFLECVQDMDHENMFWYRQDPGLGLRLIYFSYDVKMKEKGDIPEGYSVSREKKERFSLILESASTNQTSMYLCASSSPQREGYNEQFFGPGTRLTVL.

The CDR3 bases are TGTGCCAGCACGTTACAGGGGAGCCAGCCCCAGCATTTT. The encoded protein is CASTLQGSQPQHF. V is TRBV12-3 or TRBV12-4 and J is TRBJ1-5, with 7 bases that match TRBD1. V was pared by 7 bases and J by 7 bases, with 7 bases of the junction left unmatched. This CDR3 is 13 amino acids long.

The genes are TRBV7-2 and TRBJ2-1, with D maybe TRBD1 (6 bases). The CDR3 length is 14 residues. Trimming shortened V by 2 bases and J by 4 bases, and 9 bases separated the two germline ends. Per the germline V gene, CDR1 is SGHTA and CDR2 is FQGNSA. Here the CDR3 DNA reads TGTGCCAGCAGCTTAATTAGGGGGTACAATGAGCAGTTCTTC. Amino acid sequence: CASSLIRGYNEQFF.

The chain has TRBV7-9 and TRBJ2-1; 7 bases agree with TRBD2. CDR3 length equals 18 residues. The junction had 11 bases not matched to a gene; V was cut back by 1 base and J by 2 bases. Germline V lookup: CDR1 SEHNR, CDR2 FQNEAQ (reference sequence). The CDR3 sequence is CASSLVERGPKTYNEQFF. CDR3 in DNA: TGTGCCAGCAGCTTAGTAGAGCGGGGACCAAAAACCTACAATGAGCAGTTCTTC.

The V and J genes are TRBV28 and TRBJ2-7, with D possibly matching TRBD2 (6 bases). CDR1 is MDHEN, CDR2 SYDVKM, per germline. The CDR3 totals 13 residues. V shed 5 bases and J shed 3 bases, with 11 bases lying between them. The DNA of the CDR3 is TGTGCCAGCAGTCTGACCGGGGGCTACGAGCAGTACGTC. Amino acid sequence: CASSLTGGYEQYV.

This chain connects TRBV7-9 to TRBJ1-4, with 11 bases aligning to TRBD1. The CDR3 length is 16 residues. Germline CDR1 reads SEHNR; CDR2 reads FQNEAQ (reference sequence). The trim removed 5 bases at V and 6 bases at J, leaving 8 bases unmatched. The CDR3 reads CASSPGTGGLDEKLFF. In DNA form, the CDR3 reads TGTGCCAGCAGCCCCGGGACAGGGGGACTGGATGAAAAACTGTTTTTT. Full variable domain (outside the CDR3, taken from reference TRBV7-9 and TRBJ1-4): DTGVSQNPRHKITKRGQNVTFRCDPISEHNRLYWYRQTLGQGPEFLTYFQNEAQLEKSRLLSDRFSAERPKGSFSTLEIQRTEQGDSAMYLCASSPGTGGLDEKLFFGSGTQLSVL.

J is TRBJ2-4 and V is TRBV2, with D possibly being TRBD1 (5 bases). Trimming pared 3 bases from V and 9 bases from J, leaving 15 bases between. Germline values: CDR1 SNHLY, CDR2 FYNNEI. The CDR3 sequence is 14 residues long. The CDR3 loop reads CASSEWLARGIQYF. The CDR3 nucleotides read TGTGCCAGCAGTGAGTGGCTCGCAAGGGGCATTCAGTACTTC.

CDR3 bases: TGTGCCAGCAAGGATCAACAGGGCTGGGAGACCCAGTACTTC. This gives the protein CASKDQQGWETQYF. The gene calls are TRBV6-6 and TRBJ2-5, with a tentative D call TRBD1 (6 bases). Deletions cut 7 bases from V and 5 bases from J, with 17 bases between. Germline CDR1 MNHNY, CDR2 SVGAGI (reference sequence). This CDR3 contains 14 residues.

This clone appeared a single time. The rearrangement links TRBV5-6 to TRBJ2-3; weak D call: TRBD2 (6 bases). The CDR3 is 16 residues long. Trimming took 2 bases from V and 5 from J, leaving 18 bases between them. Germline V gene data show CDR1 as SGHDT and CDR2 as YYEEEE. In DNA form, the CDR3 reads TGTGCCAGCAGCTTCTGGGTCCGGGACTCCCAAGATACGCAGTATTTT. This sequence encodes CASSFWVRDSQDTQYF.

This sequence joins TRBV30 and TRBJ1-4; D perhaps matches TRBD1 (6 bases). This CDR3 comprises 14 residues. The germline CDR1 and CDR2 sequences are GTSNPN and SVGIG (reference sequence). V was pared by 3 bases and J by 4 bases, with 12 bases between. The CDR3 nucleotides are TGTGCCTGGAGAAGAGGACAGCTTAATGAAAAACTGTTTTTT. Translated, it gives CAWRRGQLNEKLFF.

The genes are TRBV6-5 and TRBJ1-2; possible D gene TRBD1, 5 bases. The CDR3 length is 13 residues. The germline V gene has CDR1 MNHEY and CDR2 SVGAGI. Trimming stripped 6 bases from V and 3 bases from J, with 11 bases between. The CDR3 DNA reads as TGTGCCAGCAGACCCGGACAAGACTATGGCTACACCTTC. Amino acids: CASRPGQDYGYTF.

The chain combines TRBV2 with TRBJ2-2; 7 nucleotides match TRBD2. This CDR3 has 15 amino acids. Germline V lookup: CDR1 SNHLY, CDR2 FYNNEI. CDR3 in DNA: TGTGCGGGAGGGGACCAGCGGAGAAACACCGGGGAGCTGTTTTTT. Translated, it gives CAGGDQRRNTGELFF.

V and J are TRBV5-6 and TRBJ2-2, with D unresolved. This CDR3 has 15 residues. Germline V gene sequence: CDR1 SGHDT, CDR2 YYEEEE. The V end lost 1 base, the J end lost 2 bases, and 9 bases lay between the germline ends. CDR3 sequence: CASSLWSLNTGELFF. In DNA, the CDR3 is TGTGCCAGCAGCTTGTGGTCCCTAAACACCGGGGAGCTGTTTTTT.

The genes are TRBV6-6 and TRBJ1-1; 12 bases agree with TRBD1. There are 16 residues in the CDR3. Germline CDR1 is MNHNY and CDR2 is SVGAGI (reference sequence). With V trimmed by 5 bases and J by 0 bases, 4 bases remained unmatched. The CDR3: CASSGDRGRMNTEAFF. For the CDR3, the DNA is TGTGCCAGCAGTGGGGACAGGGGGCGAATGAACACTGAAGCTTTCTTT.